A selection of T cell receptor beta chains follows, all from one sample in a study of T cell changes during pregnancy in multiple sclerosis. Profiled with immunoSEQ multiplex PCR; TCRdb holds only in-frame clones, not every one. The sample yields 70,000 to 95,000 clones, 94% seen once. The specimen comprised peripheral blood, sampled after pregnancy. These receptors were collected from a female donor in good health, enrolled as a control in a pregnancy study. Both conserved end residues are part of each CDR3. Each record gives: J gene, clone size, V gene, CDR3 protein. Size is omitted from some rows. Given values are once, few, many or a class for expanded clones.

TRBJ1-3 . TRBV6-6 CASSSKGDTIYF
TRBJ2-7 . TRBV19 CASSIEASASYEQYF
TRBJ2-3 . TRBV7-2 CASRTSGSRTDTQYF
TRBJ1-5 . TRBV19 CASSPFYQPQHF
TRBJ1-5 . TRBV28 CASSPGQGGINQPQHF
TRBJ2-2 . TRBV5-1 CASSLGSGGPGELFF
TRBJ1-4 once TRBV27 CASSPSRQGLKEKLFF
TRBJ1-1 . TRBV15 CATSSPQGSDTEAFF
TRBJ2-7 once TRBV10-3 CAIRAPDSGSSGEQYF
TRBJ1-6 . TRBV5-1 CASSLGLGQYSPLHF
TRBJ2-7 . TRBV6-1 CASSLDRGWYEQYF
TRBJ2-1 . TRBV9 CASSARGSLYNEQFF
TRBJ1-2 . TRBV18 CASFVTGTGVINYGYTF
TRBJ2-3 . TRBV10-3 CAISDRLAGPTDTQYF
TRBJ2-7 . TRBV5-1 CASSLVGNSYEQYF
TRBJ2-1 . TRBV19 CASSSWTGQLYNEQFF
TRBJ2-2 . TRBV18 CASSPLTRTSGNTGELFF
TRBJ2-3 . TRBV6-1 CASRVQGGSTDTQYF
TRBJ2-7 . TRBV5-4 CASSHGGLSYEQYF
TRBJ2-1 . TRBV5-4 CASSFSSGRSYNEQFF
TRBJ2-7 few TRBV29-1 CSARTSGSYEQYF
TRBJ2-7 once TRBV10-3 CAISEGTSGRSYEQYF
TRBJ1-4 . TRBV11-2 CASSLNRVNEKLFF
TRBJ2-1 . TRBV5-6 CASSLAGGPRNEQFF
TRBJ2-1 . TRBV5-6 CASSSGTATHNEQFF
TRBJ2-5 . TRBV2 CASRVDSHQETQYF
TRBJ2-3 . TRBV28 CASSFLRDTQYF
TRBJ2-3 once TRBV7-9 CASSLGGGTGPTDTQYF
TRBJ1-3 . TRBV28 CASSLGWAGVGNTIYF
TRBJ2-5 . TRBV7-6 CASSSYRDIQETQYF
TRBJ2-7 . TRBV21-1 CASSKTLAGAYEQYF
TRBJ2-1 . TRBV4-1 CASSPTDRDHEQFF
TRBJ1-1 . TRBV19 CASSISPSTEAFF
TRBJ2-1 . TRBV20-1 CSATGNEQFF
TRBJ2-1 . TRBV11-2 CASSLAGDSRPYNEQFF
TRBJ1-2 . TRBV28 CASSLGRGADGYTF
TRBJ1-1 . TRBV7-2 CASSLGGLNTEAFF
TRBJ2-1 . TRBV5-1 CASSVGTSEYNEQFF
TRBJ2-1 . TRBV2 CASSSQGALYNEQFF
TRBJ1-2 few TRBV28 CASSSADRGPRSYGYTF
TRBJ2-7 once TRBV28 CASSPWGTYEQYF
TRBJ1-4 . TRBV19 CASSMAAGEKLFF
TRBJ1-1 . TRBV27 CASSITVTGNTEAFF
TRBJ2-7 once TRBV18 CASSSVPGTGNYEQYF
TRBJ2-3 . TRBV7-2 CASSPGTSGADTQYF